The clone carrying this T cell receptor beta chain has at least ten counts. MiXCR was run by TCRdb on the 5' RACE reads, yielding one entry per CDR3 protein. The sample lists a few hundred thousand distinct CDR3 sequences, around 9.7% occurring once. This entry belongs to a study of identical twins. CDR3 length: 16 amino acids. V gave up 7 bases and J gave up 6 bases; unmatched junction bases: 9. Germline CDR1 is SQVTM and CDR2 is ANQGSEA. These data are also associated with another study on yellow fever vaccine responses in identical twins.

The TCR sequence derives from a young woman in good health. What was sequenced was CD8+ T cells sorted from blood. This chain connects TRBV29-1 to TRBJ2-1, with TRBD2 matching over 16 bases. The DNA of the CDR3 is TGCAGCGCAATGGGACTAGCGGGAGGGCCATCCAATGAGCAGTTCTTC. This sequence encodes CSAMGLAGGPSNEQFF.